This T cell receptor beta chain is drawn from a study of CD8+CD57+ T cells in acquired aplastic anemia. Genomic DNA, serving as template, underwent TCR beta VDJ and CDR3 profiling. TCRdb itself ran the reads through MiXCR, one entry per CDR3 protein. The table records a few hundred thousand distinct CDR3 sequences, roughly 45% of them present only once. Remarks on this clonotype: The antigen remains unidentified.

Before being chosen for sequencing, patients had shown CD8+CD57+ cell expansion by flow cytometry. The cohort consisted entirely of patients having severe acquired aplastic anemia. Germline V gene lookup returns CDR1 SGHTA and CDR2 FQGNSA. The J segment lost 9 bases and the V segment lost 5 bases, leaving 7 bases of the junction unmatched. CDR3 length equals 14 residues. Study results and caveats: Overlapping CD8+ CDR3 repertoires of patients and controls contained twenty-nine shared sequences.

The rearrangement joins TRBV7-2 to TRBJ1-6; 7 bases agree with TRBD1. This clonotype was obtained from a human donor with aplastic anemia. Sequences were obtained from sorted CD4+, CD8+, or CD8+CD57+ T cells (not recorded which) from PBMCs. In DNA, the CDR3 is TGTGCCAGCAGCCAAGTCACAGGGGTTTCACCCCTCCACTTT. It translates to CASSQVTGVSPLHF.